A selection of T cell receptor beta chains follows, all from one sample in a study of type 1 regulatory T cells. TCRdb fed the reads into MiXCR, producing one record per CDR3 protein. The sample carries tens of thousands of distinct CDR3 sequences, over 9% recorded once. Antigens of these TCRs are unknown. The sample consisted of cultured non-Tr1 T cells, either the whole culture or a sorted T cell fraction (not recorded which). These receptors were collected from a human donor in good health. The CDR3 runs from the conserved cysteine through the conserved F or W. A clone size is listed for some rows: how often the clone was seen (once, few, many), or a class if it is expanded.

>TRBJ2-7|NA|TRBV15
CATSREHGVQGARNEQYF
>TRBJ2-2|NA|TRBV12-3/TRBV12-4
CASSPGTGHTGELFF
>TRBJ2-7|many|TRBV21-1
CASVGMDRTSGRVYEQYF
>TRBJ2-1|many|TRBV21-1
CASRRSGRNPSYNEQFF
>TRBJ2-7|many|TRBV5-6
CASSQTVASEGEQYF
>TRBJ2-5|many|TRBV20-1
CSAVQTGGKETQYF
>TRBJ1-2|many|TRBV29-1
CSAGQGNYGYTF
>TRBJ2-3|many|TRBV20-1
CSAAGYGTDTQYF
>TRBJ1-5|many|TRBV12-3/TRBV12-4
CASSLGGQNQPQHF
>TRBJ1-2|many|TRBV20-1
CSARDLSSGTYGYTF
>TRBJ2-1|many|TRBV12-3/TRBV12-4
CASSPGTSGAYNEQFF
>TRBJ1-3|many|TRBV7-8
CASSFEGSGNTIYF
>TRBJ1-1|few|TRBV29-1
CSVARADTEAFF
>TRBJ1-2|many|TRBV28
CASHTGTLVQGYTF
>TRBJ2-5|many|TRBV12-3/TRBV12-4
CASSLGGNQETQYF
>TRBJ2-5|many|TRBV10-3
CAISESLAGIQETQYF
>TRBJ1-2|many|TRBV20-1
CSARRNRGNGYTF
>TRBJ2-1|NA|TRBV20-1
CSARSGRGEQFF
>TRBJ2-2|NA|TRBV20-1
CSAPGQLAGELFF
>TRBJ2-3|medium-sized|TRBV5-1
CASSFSGSAFTDTQYF
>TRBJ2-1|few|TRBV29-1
CSVPTGLADYNEQFF
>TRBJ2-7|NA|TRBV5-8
CASSSRTGSIRQYF
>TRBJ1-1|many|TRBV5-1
CASTGQEGTEAFF
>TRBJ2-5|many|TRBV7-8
CASSLGGRQETQYF
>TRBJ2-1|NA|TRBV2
CASSVGSGRRGTYNEQFF
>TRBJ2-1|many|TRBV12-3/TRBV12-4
CAIQGFYNEQFF
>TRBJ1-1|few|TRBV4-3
CASSQEGTGGTEAFF
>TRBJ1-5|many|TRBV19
CASSIVGGRQPQHF
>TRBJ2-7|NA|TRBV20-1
CSASNPGTETYEQYF
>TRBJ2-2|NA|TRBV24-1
CATSGWGQGRTGELFF
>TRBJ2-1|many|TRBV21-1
CASSKAGVGDYLWNEQFF
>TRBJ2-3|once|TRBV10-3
CAISGGNSDTQYF
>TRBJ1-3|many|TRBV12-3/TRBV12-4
CASRGPLAGNTIYF
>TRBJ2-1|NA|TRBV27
CASSGHILSSYNEQFF